This TCR beta chain was identified during a study of OX40 agonist ivuxolimab in advanced cancers. Overall study findings and caveats: Clones of CD4+ and CD8+ blood T cells grew by week 6 at doses of 0.1 to 3.0 mg/kg. Near-lowest levels of clonal expansion characterized partial responders at 0.1-3.0 mg/kg.

Drawing of blood for sampling happened at baseline, at cycle 4 day 1, and at cycle 7 day 1. Libraries were prepared by immunoSEQ multiplex PCR; TCRdb keeps only in-frame clonotypes and omits some of them. The sample lists roughly 130,000 clones; roughly 95% were seen once. On this clone itself: Its cognate antigen is unknown.

Germline CDR1 SGHTA, CDR2 FQGTGA. CDR3 length: 15 residues. Deletions cut 5 bases from V and 1 base from J, with 14 bases between. This sequence was found in an adult with an advanced solid tumor such as melanoma, head and neck, liver or kidney cancer. The rearrangement links TRBV7-3 to TRBJ1-1; D gene ambiguous. The sample was CD4+ or CD8+ T cells sorted from blood, taken in a trial of the OX40 agonist ivuxolimab. The CDR3: CASSQGTVGNTEAFF. CDR3 coding DNA: TGTGCCAGCAGCCAAGGTACCGTTGGGAACACTGAAGCTTTCTTT.